Below, one T cell receptor (beta chain) is given with its context. Antigen: not known. TCR beta CDR3 region amplification was performed from RNA transcripts. HTBI primers drove first-round RT-PCR of the TCR CDR3. TCRdb fed the multiplex PCR reads into MiXCR, producing one record per CDR3 protein. The sample carries a few hundred thousand distinct CDR3 sequences, about 16% recorded once. This entry is derived from a study of T cells in Graves' hyperthyroidism and ophthalmopathy. General study results and limits: Most thyroid clonotypes expanded above 0.001 were also detected in blood. Ophthalmopathy was told apart from stable hyperthyroidism by a 13 V-J model.

V lost 4 bases to trimming and J lost 5 bases, with 14 bases between them. The germline CDR1 and CDR2 sequences are DFQATT and SNEGSKA (reference sequence). This CDR3 contains 14 residues. Material for sequencing was blood. The chain joins TRBV20-1 to TRBJ1-4; D remains unclear. The TCR comes from a woman aged 25 to 39 with Graves' ophthalmopathy. CDR3 nucleotides: TGCAGTGCTACCCCCCCATGGGAGAATGAAAAACTGTTTTTT. Translation: CSATPPWENEKLFF.